Listed here are 2 T cell receptor beta chains from one sample, sequenced in a study of blood T cell repertoires in COVID-19. The assay was immunoSEQ multiplex PCR, and TCRdb's table has in-frame clones only and misses some. The repertoire includes about 210,000 clones, around 82% of them detected once, and about 13% sits in the top ten. Specimen: peripheral blood. The receptors shown here come from a human donor in a cohort sampled during active COVID-19.

The chain combines TRBV7-3 with TRBJ2-3; 8 positions agree with TRBD2. In germline, CDR1 is SGHTA, CDR2 FQGTGA. V was clipped by 1 base and J by 1 base; unmatched bases: 16. The length of the CDR3 is 20 residues. CDR3 sequence (DNA): TGTGCCAGCAGCTTAAGAGGTCCTAGCGGGCCCCTTTGGGGCACAGATACGCAGTATTTT. The encoded protein is CASSLRGPSGPLWGTDTQYF.

This clone was recorded a few times. The V gene is TRBV29-1, the J gene TRBJ2-7; D not certain. The ends were cut back, 0 bases at V and 7 bases at J, with 4 bases in the middle. This CDR3 comprises 10 residues. The germline gives CDR1 SQVTM, CDR2 ANQGSEA. CDR3 nucleotides: TGCAGCGTTGAAGATCGGGAGCAGTACTTC. Translated, it gives CSVEDREQYF.